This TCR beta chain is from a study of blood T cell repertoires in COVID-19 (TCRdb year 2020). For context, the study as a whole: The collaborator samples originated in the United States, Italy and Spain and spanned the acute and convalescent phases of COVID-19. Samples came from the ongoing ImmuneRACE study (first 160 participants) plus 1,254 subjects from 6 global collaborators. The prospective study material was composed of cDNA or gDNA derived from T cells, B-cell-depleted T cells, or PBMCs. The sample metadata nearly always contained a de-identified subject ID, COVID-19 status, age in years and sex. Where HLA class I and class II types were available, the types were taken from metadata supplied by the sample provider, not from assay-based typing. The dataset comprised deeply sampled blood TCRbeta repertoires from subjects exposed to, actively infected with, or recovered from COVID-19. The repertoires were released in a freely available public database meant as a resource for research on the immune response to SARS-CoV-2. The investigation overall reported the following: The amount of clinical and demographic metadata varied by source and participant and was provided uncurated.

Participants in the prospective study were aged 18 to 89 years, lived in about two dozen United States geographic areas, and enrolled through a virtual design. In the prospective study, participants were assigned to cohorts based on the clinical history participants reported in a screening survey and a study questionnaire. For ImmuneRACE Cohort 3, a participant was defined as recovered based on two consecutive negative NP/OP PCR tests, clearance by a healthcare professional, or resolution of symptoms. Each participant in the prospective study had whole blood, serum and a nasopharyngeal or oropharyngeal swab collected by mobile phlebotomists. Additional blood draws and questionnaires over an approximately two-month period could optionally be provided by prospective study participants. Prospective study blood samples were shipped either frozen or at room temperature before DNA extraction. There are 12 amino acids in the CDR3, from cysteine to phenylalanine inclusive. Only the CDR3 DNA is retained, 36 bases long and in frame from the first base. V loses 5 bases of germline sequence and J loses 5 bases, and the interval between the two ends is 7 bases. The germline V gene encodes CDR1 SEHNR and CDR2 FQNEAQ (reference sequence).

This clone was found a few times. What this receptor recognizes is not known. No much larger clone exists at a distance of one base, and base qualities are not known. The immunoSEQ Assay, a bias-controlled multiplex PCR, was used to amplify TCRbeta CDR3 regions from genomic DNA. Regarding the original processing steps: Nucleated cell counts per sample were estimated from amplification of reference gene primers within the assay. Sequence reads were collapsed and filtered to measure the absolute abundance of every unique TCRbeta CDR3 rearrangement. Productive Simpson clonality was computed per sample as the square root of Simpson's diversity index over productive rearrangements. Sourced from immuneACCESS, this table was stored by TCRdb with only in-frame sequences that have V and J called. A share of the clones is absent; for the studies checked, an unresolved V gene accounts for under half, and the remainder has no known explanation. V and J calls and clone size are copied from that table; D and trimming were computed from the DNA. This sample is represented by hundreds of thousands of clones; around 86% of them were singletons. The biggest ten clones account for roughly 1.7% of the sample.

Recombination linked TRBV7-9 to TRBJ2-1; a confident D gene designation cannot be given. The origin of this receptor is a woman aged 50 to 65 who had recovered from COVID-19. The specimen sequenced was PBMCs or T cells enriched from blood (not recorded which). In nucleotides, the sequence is TGTGCCAGCAGCCAGAACGACAATGAGCAGTTCTTC. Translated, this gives CASSQNDNEQFF.